Following are 14 T cell receptor beta chains from one sample sequenced in a study of cytomegalovirus exposure and HLA in healthy donors. The study ran its PCR with 60 Vbeta and 13 Jbeta primers. Profiling relied on immunoSEQ multiplex PCR, and the TCRdb table lists in-frame clones only, not all of them. The table records 110,000 or so clones, around 81% of them present only once. Sequencing was performed on PBMCs. These TCRs come from a woman between 40 and 50 years old in good health and CMV-seronegative.

The chain uses TRBV2 and TRBJ1-4; a weak D match, TRBD1 (6 bases). Per the germline V gene, CDR1 is SNHLY and CDR2 is FYNNEI. The V and J ends lost 6 bases and 1 base respectively, with 9 bases between them. CDR3 length equals 14 residues. CDR3 sequence: CASRYRETNEKLFF. The CDR3, as DNA: TGTGCCAGCAGATACAGGGAAACTAATGAAAAACTGTTTTTT.

The CDR3 nucleotides are TGTGCCAGCAGCTTGAGGAGTTACAGGGATCAAGAGACCCAGTACTTC. Its translation is CASSLRSYRDQETQYF. This chain connects TRBV5-4 to TRBJ2-5; possible D gene TRBD1, 6 bases. The V gene's germline CDR1 is SGHNT and CDR2 YYREEE (reference sequence). The CDR3 is 16 residues long. Trimming shortened V by 1 base and J by 2 bases, and 15 bases separated the two germline ends.

In the case of this clone: One end of the junction varies from germline; a read error may be responsible. This chain uses TRBV10-2 with TRBJ2-1; the D gene is possibly TRBD2 (6 bases). Germline CDR1 is WSHSY and CDR2 is SAAADI. CDR3 length: 16 amino acids. The CDR3 region has the DNA TGCGTCAGCAGTGAGGAACTAGCCAGGGAAGACAATGAGCAGTTCTTC. Translating gives CVSSEELAREDNEQFF.

This chain uses TRBV7-9 with TRBJ1-1; no firm D call. This CDR3 is built from 12 residues. With 6 bases removed from V and 7 bases from J, the gap between germline ends came to 12 bases. Germline CDR1 reads SEHNR; CDR2 reads FQNEAQ (reference sequence). The CDR3, as DNA: TGTGCCAGCAGTAAGAGGGAGGATGAAGCTTTCTTT. This sequence encodes CASSKREDEAFF.

The chain joins TRBV18 to TRBJ1-5, with TRBD1 as a possible D gene (6 bases). CDR1 KGHSH and CDR2 LQKENI come from the germline V gene. The CDR3 has 13 amino acids. Trimming left V 3 bases short and J 7 bases short, with 10 bases between. The CDR3 DNA reads TGTGCCAGCTCACCTGCAGGGGTACAGCCCCAGCATTTT. It encodes CASSPAGVQPQHF.

This chain joins TRBV18 and TRBJ2-5, with unresolved D. This CDR3 region has 13 residues. The V and J ends lost 0 bases and 5 bases respectively, with 7 bases between them. Germline-derived CDR1 and CDR2 are KGHSH and LQKENI. The CDR3 here is CASSPPSVETQYF. The CDR3 DNA follows: TGTGCCAGCTCACCACCCAGCGTGGAGACCCAGTACTTC.

The chain uses TRBV10-2 and TRBJ2-5; 9 nucleotides match TRBD2. Losses at the gene ends were 7 bases for V and 4 bases for J; bases not matched to a gene: 7. In germline, CDR1 is WSHSY, CDR2 SAAADI. This CDR3 region has 14 residues. DNA of the CDR3: TGCGCCAGCACCGGCGGGGGGGCCGGAGAGACCCAGTACTTC. Translating gives CASTGGGAGETQYF.

This rearrangement joins TRBV28 to TRBJ2-6; D gene unclear. This CDR3 contains 14 residues. The germline CDR1 and CDR2 sequences are MDHEN and SYDVKM. The V and J ends lost 5 bases and 0 bases respectively, with 5 bases between them. In nucleotides, the CDR3 is TGTGCCAGCAGTAAGAGCTCTGGGGCCAACGTCCTGACTTTC. Protein: CASSKSSGANVLTF.

This clone was recorded only once. The rearrangement uses TRBV18 and TRBJ1-2; D may be TRBD1 (5 bases). The CDR3 runs 15 residues. Per the germline V gene, CDR1 is KGHSH and CDR2 is LQKENI. Trimming removed 3 bases from V and 7 bases from J, with 18 bases in between. The CDR3 protein is CASSPGREDGFGYTF. The CDR3 bases are TGTGCCAGCTCACCGGGGCGGGAAGACGGGTTTGGCTACACCTTC.

The V gene is TRBV28, the J gene TRBJ1-1, with 9 positions matching TRBD1. This CDR3 has 15 amino acids. Per germline, CDR1 MDHEN and CDR2 SYDVKM. The junction had 5 bases not matched to a gene; V was cut back by 5 bases and J by 1 base. The CDR3 sequence: CASSPRDRENTEAFF. As DNA, the CDR3 is TGTGCCAGCAGTCCAAGGGACAGGGAGAACACTGAAGCTTTCTTT.

V is TRBV5-1 and J is TRBJ2-7; a possible D gene is TRBD1 (5 bases). CDR1 is SGHRS, CDR2 YFSETQ, per germline. The ends were cut back, 0 bases at V and 6 bases at J, with 19 bases in the middle. The CDR3 is 16 residues long. The CDR3 is CASSLGGLQGTREQYF. The CDR3 DNA reads TGCGCCAGCAGCTTGGGTGGGCTCCAGGGCACCCGCGAGCAGTACTTC.

The chain employs TRBV7-9 and TRBJ1-1; TRBD1 matches 8 bases. This CDR3 spans 14 amino acids. CDR1 is SEHNR and CDR2 is FQNEAQ in the germline V gene (reference sequence). Trimming cost V 6 bases and J 7 bases; bases outside gene matches: 10. CDR3 sequence reads: CASRLVTGTGEAFF. In DNA, the CDR3 is TGTGCCAGCAGACTCGTAACCGGGACAGGTGAAGCTTTCTTT. The full variable domain, its missing parts supplied by reference TRBV7-9 and TRBJ1-1, is DTGVSQNPRHKITKRGQNVTFRCDPISEHNRLYWYRQTLGQGPEFLTYFQNEAQLEKSRLLSDRFSAERPKGSFSTLEIQRTEQGDSAMYLCASRLVTGTGEAFFGQGTRLTVV.

Details on this clone: The sample contains more than one DNA sequence encoding this CDR3. The chain is built from TRBV7-2 and TRBJ2-7; D perhaps matches TRBD1 (5 bases). V was trimmed by 5 bases and J by 2 bases, leaving 13 bases between them. Per germline, CDR1 SGHTA and CDR2 FQGNSA. This CDR3 is 14 amino acids long. The CDR3 protein is CASSLGQGAYEQYF. The CDR3 nucleotides are TGTGCCAGCAGCCTGGGGCAGGGCGCCTACGAGCAGTACTTC.

This rearrangement joins TRBV5-1 to TRBJ1-2; 8 bases agree with TRBD1. J was trimmed by 6 bases and V by 6 bases; bases with no gene match: 13. Germline lookup yields CDR1 SGHRS and CDR2 YFSETQ. The CDR3 runs to 15 residues. The CDR3 sequence is CASTTLGQGRDGYTF. CDR3 in DNA: TGCGCCAGCACGACCCTAGGACAGGGAAGGGATGGCTACACCTTC.